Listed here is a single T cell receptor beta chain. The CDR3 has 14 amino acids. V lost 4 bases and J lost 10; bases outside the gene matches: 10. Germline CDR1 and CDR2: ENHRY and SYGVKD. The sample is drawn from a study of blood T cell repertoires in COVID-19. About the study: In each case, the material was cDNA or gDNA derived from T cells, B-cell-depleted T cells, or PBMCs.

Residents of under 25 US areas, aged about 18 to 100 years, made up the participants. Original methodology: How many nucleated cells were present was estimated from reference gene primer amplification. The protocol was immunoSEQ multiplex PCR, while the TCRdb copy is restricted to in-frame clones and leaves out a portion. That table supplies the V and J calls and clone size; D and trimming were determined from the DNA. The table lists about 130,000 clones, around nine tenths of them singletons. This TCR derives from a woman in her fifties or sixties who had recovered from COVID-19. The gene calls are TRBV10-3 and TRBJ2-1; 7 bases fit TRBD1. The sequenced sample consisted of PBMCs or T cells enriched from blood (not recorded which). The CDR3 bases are TGTGCCATCAGTGTCCAGGACAGGAAAGGGGAGCAGTTCTTC. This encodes CAISVQDRKGEQFF.